A selection of T cell receptor beta chains follows, all from one sample in a study of PD-1 blockade in mismatch repair-deficient tumors. Produced via immunoSEQ multiplex PCR; TCRdb's table is partial and in-frame only. Of some 120,000 clones listed, 88% are singletons. Sequencing was performed on peripheral blood, taken 70 to 73 weeks after starting pembrolizumab. These receptors came from an adult with mismatch repair-deficient cancer. Each CDR3 is given with its conserved first and last residue. D genes are given only for firm matches. Rows give clone size only sometimes, using once, few, many, or a class for an expanded clone.

TRBV6-5	.	once	TRBJ2-1	CASSYGWGGNGEQFF	TGTGCCAGCAGTTACGGGTGGGGGGGCAATGGTGAGCAGTTCTTC
TRBV1	.	few	TRBJ2-1	CTSSQVITHRDNEQFF	TGCACCAGCAGCCAAGTGATCACCCACCGGGACAATGAGCAGTTCTTC
TRBV5-1	.	once	TRBJ1-4	CASSLGGEKLFF	TGCGCCAGCAGCTTGGGGGGAGAAAAACTGTTTTTT
TRBV4-1	TRBD2	once	TRBJ2-3	CASSKIAGGTDTQYF	TGCGCCAGCAGCAAAATAGCGGGAGGCACAGATACGCAGTATTTT
TRBV5-6	.	.	TRBJ2-7	CASSQARRFSYEQYF	TGTGCCAGCAGCCAAGCCCGACGATTCTCCTACGAGCAGTACTTC
TRBV5-1	.	.	TRBJ2-7	CASSLLSSKAYEQYF	TGCGCCAGCAGCTTGCTTTCTTCTAAGGCGTACGAGCAGTACTTC
TRBV13	TRBD2	.	TRBJ2-2	CASSPGLAGNTGELFF	TGTGCCAGCAGCCCGGGACTAGCGGGGAACACCGGGGAGCTGTTTTTT
TRBV15	TRBD2	.	TRBJ2-2	CATSRTSGRSGELFF	TGTGCCACCAGCAGGACTAGCGGGAGGTCTGGGGAGCTGTTTTTT
TRBV28	TRBD1	.	TRBJ1-1	CASGRGGLGMNTEAFF	TGTGCCAGCGGGCGAGGGGGCCTGGGGATGAACACTGAAGCTTTCTTT
TRBV6-6	.	.	TRBJ2-7	CASSFAGEQYF	TGTGCCAGTTCCTTCGCTGGGGAGCAGTACTTC
TRBV2	.	.	TRBJ2-3	CASTPGLGRGISDTQYF	TGTGCCAGCACCCCGGGGTTAGGCAGGGGAATATCAGATACGCAGTATTTT
TRBV27	TRBD2	once	TRBJ2-2	CASSLRGGTGRELFF	TGTGCCAGCAGTTTACGGGGGGGGACGGGAAGGGAGCTGTTTTTT
TRBV9	.	.	TRBJ2-2	CASSPPANTGELFF	TGTGCCAGCAGCCCCCCGGCGAACACCGGGGAGCTGTTTTTT
TRBV5-1	TRBD2	.	TRBJ2-2	CASSPKSGSSTGELFF	TGCGCCAGCAGCCCGAAAAGCGGGAGTAGTACCGGGGAGCTGTTTTTT
TRBV5-4	TRBD2	.	TRBJ2-7	CASSLAPSGNYEQYF	TGTGCCAGCAGCTTGGCTCCTAGCGGCAACTACGAGCAGTACTTC
TRBV6-6	.	.	TRBJ2-1	CASSSGLVDNEQFF	TGTGCCAGCAGTTCAGGGTTGGTGGACAATGAGCAGTTCTTC
TRBV27	TRBD1	.	TRBJ2-7	CASSWDRGGEQYF	TGTGCCAGCAGTTGGGACAGGGGCGGCGAGCAGTACTTC
TRBV5-6	TRBD1	.	TRBJ1-2	CASSLNRDREYGYTF	TGTGCCAGCAGCCTAAACCGGGACAGGGAATATGGCTACACCTTC
TRBV27	.	.	TRBJ2-7	CASSPNRVHEQYF	TGTGCCAGCAGTCCTAACAGGGTTCACGAGCAGTACTTC
TRBV5-3	.	.	TRBJ2-7	CARRENRLTSRYEQYF	TGTGCCAGAAGAGAAAACAGGTTAACTAGCAGGTACGAGCAGTACTTC
TRBV2	.	.	TRBJ1-5	CASSEAGASNQPQHF	TGTGCCAGCAGTGAAGCGGGGGCGAGCAATCAGCCCCAGCATTTT
TRBV30	TRBD2	.	TRBJ2-1	CAWNVGGPANEQFF	TGTGCCTGGAATGTGGGAGGGCCGGCGAATGAGCAGTTCTTC
TRBV9	TRBD2	.	TRBJ2-4	CASSPGTSGDIQYF	TGTGCCAGCAGCCCCGGGACTAGCGGGGACATTCAGTACTTC
TRBV18	.	.	TRBJ2-3	CASSPNPAGSTDTQYF	TGTGCCAGCTCACCAAACCCCGCAGGATCCACAGATACGCAGTATTTT
TRBV6-5	.	.	TRBJ1-1	CASTLKAFGNTEAFF	TGTGCCAGCACCCTTAAGGCGTTCGGGAACACTGAAGCTTTCTTT
TRBV9	.	.	TRBJ2-1	CASSEDSYNEQFF	TGTGCCAGCAGCGAGGACAGTTACAATGAGCAGTTCTTC
TRBV29-1	.	.	TRBJ1-2	CSTESGDYGYTF	TGCAGCACTGAATCGGGGGACTATGGCTACACCTTC
TRBV19	.	.	TRBJ2-5	CASSVQGMETQYF	TGTGCCAGTAGTGTACAGGGAATGGAGACCCAGTACTTC
TRBV9	.	.	TRBJ2-3	CASSAHIQERGDTQYF	TGTGCCAGCAGCGCACACATACAGGAACGAGGGGATACGCAGTATTTT
TRBV4-3	TRBD2	.	TRBJ2-3	CASSQESLGLAGQDTQYF	TGCGCCAGCAGCCAAGAGAGCCTGGGACTAGCGGGACAAGATACGCAGTATTTT
TRBV5-1	.	.	TRBJ1-1	CASSWNREGTEAFF	TGCGCCAGCAGCTGGAACAGGGAGGGCACTGAAGCTTTCTTT
TRBV10-1	.	few	TRBJ1-2	CAIWRDIGWYGYTF	TGCGCCATCTGGCGGGACATCGGTTGGTATGGCTACACCTTC
TRBV11-2	TRBD2	.	TRBJ2-1	CASSLGTSGIHEQFF	TGTGCCAGCAGCTTAGGGACTAGCGGGATCCATGAGCAGTTCTTC
TRBV2	.	.	TRBJ1-3	CASSEEDGNTIYF	TGTGCCAGCAGCGAGGAGGACGGAAACACCATATATTTT
TRBV4-2	.	.	TRBJ2-7	CASSQGASEQYF	TGTGCCAGCAGCCAAGGGGCCTCCGAGCAGTACTTC
TRBV29-1	.	.	TRBJ1-1	CSVDSSLSLNTEAFF	TGCAGCGTTGACTCGTCTCTCAGCTTGAACACTGAAGCTTTCTTT
TRBV27	TRBD1	.	TRBJ2-2	CASSRDRGFTGELFF	TGTGCCAGCAGCCGGGACAGGGGATTCACCGGGGAGCTGTTTTTT
TRBV5-4	TRBD1	.	TRBJ2-1	CASSLLFLTGANEQFF	TGTGCCAGCAGCTTGCTTTTCTTAACAGGGGCCAATGAGCAGTTCTTC
TRBV9	TRBD2	.	TRBJ2-1	CASSGLAGRGNEQFF	TGTGCCAGCAGCGGACTAGCGGGGAGGGGGAATGAGCAGTTCTTC
TRBV7-9	.	.	TRBJ1-1	CASSLVTGMNTEAFF	TGTGCCAGCAGCTTAGTAACGGGAATGAACACTGAAGCTTTCTTT
TRBV19	.	.	TRBJ1-5	CASTGRGLSNQPQHF	TGTGCCAGTACCGGTCGGGGGCTTAGCAATCAGCCCCAGCATTTT
TRBV25-1	.	.	TRBJ2-1	CASSEYAGSVHEQFF	TGTGCCAGCAGTGAATATGCGGGATCCGTCCATGAGCAGTTCTTC
TRBV12-5	TRBD1	.	TRBJ2-7	CASGLLRQGGVYEQYF	TGTGCTAGTGGTTTGCTTCGACAGGGTGGAGTCTACGAGCAGTACTTC
TRBV25-1	TRBD1	.	TRBJ2-7	CASSPSQTRDRVGEQYF	TGTGCCAGCAGTCCATCTCAAACCCGGGACAGGGTAGGCGAGCAGTACTTC
TRBV28	.	.	TRBJ1-1	CASSLWRIPEAFF	TGTGCCAGCAGTTTATGGAGGATCCCTGAAGCTTTCTTT
TRBV29-1	.	.	TRBJ2-7	CSVEVTRYPSEQYF	TGCAGCGTTGAAGTCACCCGATATCCAAGCGAGCAGTACTTC